The source of this T cell receptor beta chain is a study of blood T cell repertoires in COVID-19. Overall study: PBMCs, B-cell-depleted T cells, or T cells were the source of the cDNA or gDNA that made up the material.

The CDR3 runs to 15 residues. The ends lost 1 base at V and 7 bases at J; junction bases unmatched: 7. Germline V lookup: CDR1 SGHAT, CDR2 FQNNGV. Cohort allocation depended upon clinical history that participants reported. The repertoire was sequenced with immunoSEQ multiplex PCR; TCRdb's copy has only in-frame clones and lacks some. The sample has over 250,000 clones; over 85% are singletons. This chain uses TRBV11-2 with TRBJ1-5; 7 nucleotides match TRBD1. The TCR was taken from a man between 60 and 75 years old who had recovered from COVID-19. Sequencing was done on a sample of PBMCs or T cells enriched from blood (not recorded which). The CDR3: CASSLGQGSFQPQHF. CDR3 bases: TGTGCCAGCAGCTTAGGACAGGGATCGTTCCAGCCCCAGCATTTT.